This T cell receptor (beta chain) was identified in a study of post-analysis software for immune sequencing data. This clonotype was observed a handful of times. The antigen is unknown. CDR3 length: 11 amino acids. Trimming removed 4 bases at V and 7 bases at J, with 8 bases between. Germline V gene lookup returns CDR1 SQVTM and CDR2 ANQGSEA. Study-level points and caveats: With TRBV5-6, TRBV5-1 and TRBV20-1 included, about five TRBV segments were more frequent in patients than in controls.

Libraries were made from TCR beta cDNA, and they carried unique molecular identifiers. Each sample of about 1 to 10 million input T cells yielded around 500,000 cDNA molecules, so each molecule approximated one T cell. One entry per CDR3 protein, called by TCRdb with MiXCR from the PCR reads. The table shows 380,000 or so distinct CDR3 sequences, with approximately 38% occurring only once. The source is a girl aged 10 to 17 with multiple sclerosis. The chain couples TRBV29-1 to TRBJ2-1, with D possibly called TRBD1 or TRBD2 (5 bases each). What was sequenced was blood. In DNA, the CDR3 is TGCAGCGTTGTCTGGGGGAATGAGCAGTTCTTC. Translation gives CSVVWGNEQFF.